Listed below are T cell receptor beta chains from one sample, sequenced in a study of T cells after yellow fever vaccination. Using its own MiXCR run on the 5' RACE reads, TCRdb lists one record per CDR3 protein. The sample lists 150,000 to 200,000 distinct CDR3 sequences; 9.5% to 12% were seen once. The input for sequencing was CD8+ T cells sorted from PBMCs, taken 15 days after the yellow fever booster vaccination. The receptors here all came from a man in his late teens or twenties who received the YFV17D yellow fever vaccine. The CDR3 runs from the conserved cysteine through the conserved F or W. A D gene is named only where the DNA matches it firmly. Not all rows give a size; the values are once, few, many and, for expanded clones, a class.

>TRBV20-1|TRBJ1-1|NA|NA
TGCAGTGCTGTCTCTGGCATGAACACTGAAGCTTTCTTT
CSAVSGMNTEAFF
>TRBV19|TRBJ2-1|NA|TRBD2
TGTGCCAGTAGTATGGCCCCGCGGGAGATGCAGTTCTTC
CASSMAPREMQFF
>TRBV11-2|TRBJ1-1|few|NA
TGTGCCAGCAGCTTAGAAAAAAATTTCCCGGGGCCGGTTGAAGCTTTCTTT
CASSLEKNFPGPVEAFF
>TRBV6-6|TRBJ2-2|NA|TRBD1
TGTGCCAGCGGATGGACAGGGGGCATCACCGGGGAGCTGTTTTTT
CASGWTGGITGELFF
>TRBV6-1|TRBJ1-2|few|NA
TGTGCCAGCAGCGCCGGGGGATCTAGCTATGGCTACACCTTC
CASSAGGSSYGYTF
>TRBV12-3/TRBV12-4|TRBJ2-7|many|NA
TGTGCCAGCAGTTTACAGGGGTATTTCGAGCAGTACTTC
CASSLQGYFEQYF
>TRBV11-3|TRBJ2-7|NA|TRBD1
TGTGCCAGCAGCCAACCGGGACAGCCCTACGAGCAGTACTTC
CASSQPGQPYEQYF
>TRBV4-1|TRBJ2-1|few|TRBD1
TGCGCCAGCAGCCAAGGTGTACAGGGGTTCAATGAGCAGTTCTTC
CASSQGVQGFNEQFF
>TRBV4-1|TRBJ1-1|NA|NA
TGCGCCAGCGGCCCAGCGAACACTGAAGCTTTCTTT
CASGPANTEAFF
>TRBV7-6|TRBJ1-5|few|NA
TGTGCCAGCAGCTGGGGGGGCGTGAATCAGCCCCAGCATTTT
CASSWGGVNQPQHF